This T cell receptor (beta chain) was captured in a study of OX40 agonist ivuxolimab in advanced cancers. Assay: immunoSEQ multiplex PCR; the TCRdb copy retains only in-frame clones and omits some. Counted here are about 76,000 clones, around 81% occurring once; the ten biggest clones make up around 2%. Germline-derived CDR1 and CDR2 are PRHDT and FYEKMQ (reference sequence). Trimming removed 0 bases from V and 11 bases from J; junction bases left unmatched: 4. This CDR3 has 13 residues. The sample here was CD4+ or CD8+ T cells sorted from blood, taken in a trial of the OX40 agonist ivuxolimab. The chain links TRBV13 to TRBJ2-1; 7 bases fit TRBD1. This receptor was identified in an adult with an advanced solid tumor such as melanoma, head and neck, liver or kidney cancer. The CDR3 sequence: CASSLGDRRQQFF. The CDR3 DNA reads TGTGCCAGCAGCTTAGGGGACAGGAGGCAGCAGTTCTTC.